Below are 27 T cell receptor beta chains sequenced from a single sample in a study of T cells after yellow fever vaccination. TCRdb re-called the 5' RACE reads with MiXCR, one entry per CDR3 protein. Found here are roughly 63,000 distinct CDR3 sequences, 7.4% of them singletons; the top ten hold 30% to 45%. The sequenced sample was CD8+ T cells sorted from PBMCs, obtained 15 days after the yellow fever booster vaccination. Receptors were obtained from a man aged 30-40 years who received the YFV17D yellow fever vaccine.

Many counts were recorded for this clonotype. The rearrangement joins TRBV28 to TRBJ2-7; D unresolved. V was cut by 6 bases and J by 4 bases, with 7 bases left in between. The CDR3 contains 11 residues. CDR1 is MDHEN, CDR2 SYDVKM, per germline. The CDR3 bases are TGTGCCAGCAGGACCAGTTACGAGCAGTACTTC. Protein product: CASRTSYEQYF.

This clonotype was seen repeatedly, ten times or more. V usage is TRBV9 and J usage is TRBJ2-7; TRBD1 matches 8 bases. CDR1 and CDR2 from the germline V gene are SGDLS and YYNGEE. Trimming removed 0 bases from V and 0 bases from J; junction bases left unmatched: 2. This CDR3 has 15 residues. This chain's CDR3 is CASSVETGGSYEQYF. The CDR3 DNA reads as TGTGCCAGCAGCGTAGAAACAGGGGGCTCCTACGAGCAGTACTTC.

As to this clonotype: Compared with germline, one end of the junction differs, possibly owing to a read error. This sequence joins TRBV5-6 and TRBJ2-1; unclear D gene. The length of the CDR3 is 16 residues. CDR1 is SGHDT and CDR2 is YYEEEE in the germline V gene. The CDR3, as DNA: TGTGCCATCAGCCCCAGGCCGGGTAGCTCCTACAATGAGCAGTTCTTC. Translation gives CAISPRPGSSYNEQFF.

This clonotype appeared many times. The chain carries TRBV19 and TRBJ1-1; D might be TRBD1 (5 bases). Trimming pared 3 bases from V and 2 bases from J, leaving 10 bases between. The germline CDR1 and CDR2 sequences are LNHDA and SQIVND (reference sequence). CDR3 length: 14 amino acids. Here the CDR3 reads CASSMGTVNTEAFF. In DNA form, the CDR3 reads TGTGCCAGTAGTATGGGGACCGTAAACACTGAAGCTTTCTTT.

This clonotype was found many times. This chain links TRBV9 with TRBJ2-7, with 8 bases fitting TRBD1. There are 15 residues in the CDR3. V trimming: 4 bases; J trimming: 2 bases; junction bases outside the gene matches: 8. Germline CDR1 is SGDLS and CDR2 is YYNGEE. The CDR3 region has the DNA TGTGCCAGCAGCCCCCAGGGGACAGGAGCCTACGAGCAGTACTTC. This sequence encodes CASSPQGTGAYEQYF.

This clonotype was seen at least ten times. The chain uses TRBV21-1 and TRBJ2-1; the table's D call, TRBD2, was not checked against the DNA. TRBV21-1 is annotated as a pseudogene. The CDR3 is 18 residues long. CDR3 nucleotide sequence: TGTGCCAGCAGCAAACCCCCCGAACTAGCGGGATACGACAATGAGCAGTTCTTC. Encoded protein: CASSKPPELAGYDNEQFF.

This clonotype has ten or more counts. The CDR3 nucleotides are TGTGCCAGCAGCGTTCACAGGGGAGGGGAGACTGAAGCTTTCTTT. This gives the protein CASSVHRGGETEAFF. V gene TRBV9 combines with J gene TRBJ1-1; 7 positions match TRBD1. V shed 2 bases, J shed 5 bases, and the junction held 9 bases outside the gene matches. There are 15 residues in the CDR3. Germline CDR1 is SGDLS and CDR2 is YYNGEE.

The chain carries TRBV5-4 and TRBJ2-2, with D perhaps TRBD1 or TRBD2 (6 bases each). V dropped 3 bases and J dropped 0 bases, with 15 bases sitting between them. Germline V gene lookup returns CDR1 SGHNT and CDR2 YYREEE (reference sequence). The CDR3 contains 17 residues. The DNA for the CDR3 is TGTGCCAGCAGCTGGAGGGGGACGGAGACGAACACCGGGGAGCTGTTTTTT. Protein product: CASSWRGTETNTGELFF. Complete variable domain (other parts from reference TRBV5-4 and TRBJ2-2): ETGVTQSPTHLIKTRGQQVTLRCSSQSGHNTVSWYQQALGQGPQFIFQYYREEENGRGNFPPRFSGLQFPNYSSELNVNALELDDSALYLCASSWRGTETNTGELFFGEGSRLTVL.

This clonotype has ten or more counts. This chain joins TRBV7-9 and TRBJ2-3; D gene ambiguous. The V end was cut by 9 bases, the J end by 5 bases, with 12 bases between. Germline V gene sequence: CDR1 SEHNR, CDR2 FQNEAQ (reference sequence). CDR3 length: 12 residues. The CDR3 nucleotides are TGTGCCAGGGACGACGGTGGAGATACGCAGTATTTT. Residues: CARDDGGDTQYF.

At least ten counts were recorded for this clonotype. This chain connects TRBV27 to TRBJ2-5; tentatively, D is TRBD2 (6 bases). This CDR3 contains 15 residues. Germline CDR1 MNHEY, CDR2 SMNVEV (reference sequence). Trimming shortened V by 0 bases and J by 9 bases, and 17 bases separated the two germline ends. The CDR3: CASSLSWDWPGAQYF. CDR3 nucleotides: TGTGCCAGCAGTTTATCTTGGGACTGGCCCGGGGCCCAGTACTTC.

Many counts were recorded for this clonotype. V usage is TRBV29-1 and J usage is TRBJ2-1; 8 bases agree with TRBD2. V lost 7 bases, J lost 4 bases, and 12 bases stayed unmatched. The CDR3 spans 15 residues. The germline CDR1 and CDR2 sequences are SQVTM and ANQGSEA. CDR3 amino acids: CSARGGREVYNEQFF. CDR3 nucleotides: TGCAGCGCCCGCGGGGGGCGGGAAGTTTACAATGAGCAGTTCTTC.

This clonotype was seen ten or more times. The chain combines TRBV6-1 with TRBJ2-5, with 10 bases matching TRBD1. Trimming removed 2 bases from V and 6 bases from J; junction bases left unmatched: 6. This CDR3 contains 15 residues. In germline, CDR1 is MNHNS, CDR2 SASEGT. The CDR3 protein is CASSEMGQGSQTQYF. CDR3 coding DNA: TGTGCCAGCAGTGAAATGGGACAGGGGAGTCAGACCCAGTACTTC.

This clonotype appeared many times. This chain joins TRBV3-1 and TRBJ2-1; D unclear. Germline values: CDR1 LGHDT, CDR2 YNNKEL (reference sequence). The CDR3 contains 11 residues. The V and J ends lost 1 base and 8 bases respectively, with 3 bases between them. CDR3 sequence (DNA): TGTGCCAGCAGCCAAGGGTATGAGCAGTTCTTC. Its protein is CASSQGYEQFF.

This clonotype showed up many times. J is TRBJ2-1 and V is TRBV7-3; possible D gene TRBD2, 6 bases. Germline V gives CDR1 SGHTA, CDR2 FQGTGA. V lost 5 bases to trimming and J lost 9 bases, with 23 bases between them. This CDR3 contains 16 residues. This CDR3 is CASSLNRGTPVAEQFF. The DNA for the CDR3 is TGTGCCAGCAGCCTCAACCGGGGGACTCCTGTAGCTGAGCAGTTCTTC.

This clonotype was recorded many times. The rearrangement links TRBV4-3 to TRBJ2-1, with D perhaps matching TRBD1 or TRBD2 (5 bases each). Per germline, CDR1 LGHNA and CDR2 YSLEER. Trimming removed 0 bases at V and 10 bases at J, with 10 bases between. The CDR3 runs to 13 residues. This CDR3 reads CASSQDEGLEQFF. The CDR3 DNA reads TGCGCCAGCAGCCAAGATGAGGGGTTGGAGCAGTTCTTC.

This clonotype has ten or more counts. The chain employs TRBV5-1 and TRBJ2-3, with D unresolved. Germline V gives CDR1 SGHRS, CDR2 YFSETQ. The CDR3 is made up of 14 amino acids. V lost 0 bases and J lost 1, with 6 bases in between. CDR3 nucleotides: TGCGCCAGCAGCTTGGGTTTCGGCACAGATACGCAGTATTTT. This sequence encodes CASSLGFGTDTQYF.

This clonotype was detected ten times or more. This chain uses TRBV6-1 with TRBJ2-3; 8 positions agree with TRBD1. CDR3 length equals 14 residues. Germline CDR1 is MNHNS and CDR2 is SASEGT. V gave up 10 bases and J gave up 5 bases; unmatched junction bases: 11. The CDR3 DNA reads TGTGCCACCGGTCCAGGGGGCGCCGGAGATACGCAGTATTTT. Its protein is CATGPGGAGDTQYF.

This clonotype was observed many times. This chain uses TRBV7-6 with TRBJ2-1; TRBD2 matches at 7 bases. The CDR3 covers 16 residues. The germline CDR1 and CDR2 sequences are SGHVS and FNYEAQ. V was pared by 0 bases and J by 5 bases, with 7 bases of the junction left unmatched. As DNA, the CDR3 is TGTGCCAGCAGCTTAGCGGGGCGGGAGTCTCACAATGAGCAGTTCTTC. It codes for CASSLAGRESHNEQFF.

The chain uses TRBV7-2 and TRBJ2-5, with 8 bases aligning to TRBD2. The length of the CDR3 is 18 residues. Losses at the gene ends were 0 bases for V and 2 bases for J; bases not matched to a gene: 11. CDR1 and CDR2 from the germline V gene are SGHTA and FQGNSA. The CDR3 reads CASSLAQAGGGWQETQYF. DNA for the CDR3: TGTGCCAGCAGCTTAGCTCAGGCGGGAGGTGGGTGGCAAGAGACCCAGTACTTC. Full variable domain (missing parts from reference TRBV7-2 and TRBJ2-5): GAGVSQSPSNKVTEKGKDVELRCDPISGHTALYWYRQSLGQGLEFLIYFQGNSAPDKSGLPSDRFSAERTGGSVSTLTIQRTQQEDSAVYLCASSLAQAGGGWQETQYFGPGTRLLVL.

Note on this clonotype: A much larger clone differs by one base, so this may be a read error. V is TRBV20-1 and J is TRBJ2-3; 7 nucleotides align to TRBD2. This CDR3 spans 13 amino acids. Germline CDR1 DFQATT, CDR2 SNEGSKA (reference sequence). CDR3: CSAAAGYTDTQNF. CDR3 in DNA: TGCAGTGCAGCAGCGGGATACACAGATACGCAGAATTTT.

A word on this clonotype: Since a much larger clone is just one base distant, this may be a read error. J is TRBJ2-5 and V is TRBV3-1, with D unclear. The V end was cut by 0 bases, the J end by 7 bases, with 12 bases between. CDR1 is LGHDT and CDR2 is YNNKEL in the germline V gene (reference sequence). The CDR3 contains 14 residues. DNA for the CDR3: TGTGCCAGCAGCCAAGAAAGGACCTGTTTGACCCAGTACTTC. Translating it yields CASSQERTCLTQYF.

There are many counts of this clonotype. V is TRBV4-3 and J is TRBJ2-7; TRBD2 agrees at 13 bases. V trimming: 0 bases; J trimming: 4 bases; junction bases outside the gene matches: 3. The CDR3 runs to 16 residues. Germline V gives CDR1 LGHNA, CDR2 YSLEER. The CDR3: CASSQEPGLAGYEQYF. The CDR3 nucleotides are TGCGCCAGCAGCCAAGAGCCGGGACTAGCGGGATACGAGCAGTACTTC.

Points on this clonotype: The junction departs from germline at one end; a sequencing error may be responsible. J is TRBJ1-1 and V is TRBV7-9, with 7 bases fitting TRBD1. CDR1 and CDR2 (germline): SEHNR, FQNEAQ (reference sequence). CDR3 length: 13 amino acids. The CDR3 DNA is TGTGTCAGCAGCTCGTCCGGGACAGATGAAGCTTTCTTT. It codes for CVSSSSGTDEAFF.

There are many counts of this clonotype. The chain couples TRBV14 to TRBJ2-7; D is uncertain. Trimming removed 1 base at V and 7 bases at J, with 11 bases between. This CDR3 is built from 13 residues. Germline CDR1 reads SGHDN; CDR2 reads FVKESK. The CDR3 loop is CASSQGATLEQYF. The CDR3 coding sequence is TGTGCCAGCAGCCAAGGGGCTACCCTGGAGCAGTACTTC.

This clonotype was detected ten times or more. The chain is built from TRBV27 and TRBJ2-5; TRBD1 aligns across 8 bases. This CDR3 has 15 residues. The germline V gene has CDR1 MNHEY and CDR2 SMNVEV (reference sequence). V was pared by 5 bases and J by 5 bases, with 10 bases of the junction left unmatched. CDR3 sequence (DNA): TGTGCCAGCAGTGCTCCACGGACAGGGTACGAGACCCAGTACTTC. Translated, it gives CASSAPRTGYETQYF.

This clonotype was counted ten times or more. The chain combines TRBV5-5 with TRBJ2-1; 9 bases fit TRBD2. J lost 8 bases, V lost 2 bases, and 11 bases had no gene match. Germline V gene lookup returns CDR1 SGHKS and CDR2 YYEKEE (reference sequence). CDR3 length equals 16 residues. Here the CDR3 reads CASSFPPSGDPYEQFF. As DNA, the CDR3 is TGTGCCAGCAGCTTCCCCCCTAGCGGGGACCCCTATGAGCAGTTCTTC.

This clonotype was seen repeatedly, ten times or more. The rearrangement uses TRBV15 and TRBJ2-3, with D perhaps matching TRBD1 or TRBD2 (7 bases each). V gave up 6 bases and J gave up 5 bases, with 15 bases separating them. This CDR3 comprises 14 residues. From germline, CDR1 is LNHNV and CDR2 YYDKDF (reference sequence). The chain's CDR3 is CATRLTGEGDTQYF. CDR3 sequence (DNA): TGTGCCACCAGACTCACAGGGGAGGGAGATACGCAGTATTTT.